This entry concerns a single T cell receptor (beta chain). Which antigen it targets is not known. No per-base quality is available; no much larger clone lies one base away. This sample is part of a study of OX40 agonist ivuxolimab in advanced cancers. With respect to the entire study: Ivuxolimab, which targeted the costimulatory receptor OX40 (CD134), was an agonistic, fully human IgG2 monoclonal antibody. Of the roughly 54 dose-escalation patients, hepatocellular carcinoma was present in roughly 19, melanoma in some 15, renal cell carcinoma in 9 and head and neck cancer in 9. The dose-escalation cohort was 82.7% male with a mean age of approximately 60 years, ranging from roughly 23 to 80. The paper covers the monotherapy dose-escalation part of the phase I ivuxolimab trial, which included N ≈ 57 patients. The point of sequencing TCRbeta in the periphery was to test whether ivuxolimab changed TCR sequence diversity and drove clonal T-cell expansion. Prior anti-PD-1, anti-PD-L1 or anti-CTLA-4 therapy was permitted, and checkpoint inhibitors had been received by about 36% of dose-escalation patients. Partial responses occurred in three dose-escalation patients, of whom one had hepatocellular carcinoma and two had cutaneous melanoma. Intravenous ivuxolimab was administered to patients every 2 weeks at six dose levels: 0.01, 0.1, 0.3, 1.5, 3 and 10 mg/kg.

The research as a whole found: In the 0.1-3.0 mg/kg groups, partial responders were among the patients with the lowest normalized peripheral clonal expansion, particularly in CD8+ T cells. The antigen specificity of the peripheral T cells that underwent clonal expansion was not determined. After ivuxolimab, CD8+ T cells had more expanded clones than CD4+ T cells on average. Low levels of normalized T-cell clonal expansion were also seen in some patients who did not respond. Clonal expansion of both CD4+ and CD8+ blood T cells was observed from baseline to week 6 at doses 0.1 to 3.0 mg/kg.

Genomic DNA was extracted from sorted cells for sequencing of the TCRbeta CDR3 region. The immunoSEQ Assay was used for sequencing of TCRbeta CDR3 regions. Held by TCRdb, this immuneACCESS table contains in-frame sequences only and omits some clones. Under half of the omission traces to an unresolved V gene where checked; the cause of the rest is unknown. This sample lists tens of thousands of clones; 88% were detected once. About 1% of the sample is in the top ten clones. The CDR3 contains 14 residues, cysteine and phenylalanine counted. The entry retains the CDR3 DNA only, 42 bases that are in frame from base 1. V lost 5 bases and J lost 2 bases; the stretch between them is 11 bases long. From a lookup of the germline V gene, CDR1 and CDR2 are SGHRS and YFSETQ. The trial excluded patients who had a history of autoimmune disease or were on systemic immunosuppression. Peripheral blood for TCR sequencing was collected from all dose cohorts at baseline, on cycle 4 day 1, and on cycle 7 day 1. The samples were drawn from a first-in-human, open-label, multicenter phase I dose-escalation trial of ivuxolimab. The trial enrolled adults with locally advanced or metastatic head and neck squamous cell, hepatocellular, melanoma or renal cell carcinoma. CD4+ and CD8+ T cells were sorted separately from peripheral blood before TCR sequencing.

The chain couples TRBV5-1 to TRBJ2-1; the D gene is perhaps TRBD1, from 6 matching bases. The sample consisted of CD4+ or CD8+ T cells sorted from blood, taken in a trial of the OX40 agonist ivuxolimab. The receptor's source is an adult with an advanced solid tumor such as melanoma, head and neck, liver or kidney cancer. The DNA sequence is TGCGCCAGCAGGGATGACAGGCCCTACAATGAGCAGTTCTTC. It encodes CASRDDRPYNEQFF.